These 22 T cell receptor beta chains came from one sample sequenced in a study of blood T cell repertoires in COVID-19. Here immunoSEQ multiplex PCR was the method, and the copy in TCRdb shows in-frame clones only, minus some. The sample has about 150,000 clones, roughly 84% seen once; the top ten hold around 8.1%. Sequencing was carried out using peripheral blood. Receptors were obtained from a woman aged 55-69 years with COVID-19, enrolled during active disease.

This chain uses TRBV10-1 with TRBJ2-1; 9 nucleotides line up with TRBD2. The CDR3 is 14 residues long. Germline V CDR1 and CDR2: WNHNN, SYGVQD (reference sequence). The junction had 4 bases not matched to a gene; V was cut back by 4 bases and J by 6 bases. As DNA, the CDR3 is TGCGCCAGCAGTGTTGGCGGGAGGGCCAATGAGCAGTTCTTC. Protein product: CASSVGGRANEQFF.

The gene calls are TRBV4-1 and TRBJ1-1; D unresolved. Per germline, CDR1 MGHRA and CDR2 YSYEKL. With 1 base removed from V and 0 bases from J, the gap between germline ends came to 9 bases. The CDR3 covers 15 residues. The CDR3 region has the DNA TGCGCCAGCAGCCAAGCTCACACATTGAACACTGAAGCTTTCTTT. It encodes CASSQAHTLNTEAFF.

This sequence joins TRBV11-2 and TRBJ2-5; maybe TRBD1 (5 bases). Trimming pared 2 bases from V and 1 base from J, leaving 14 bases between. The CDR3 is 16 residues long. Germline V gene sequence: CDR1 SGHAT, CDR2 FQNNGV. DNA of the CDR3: TGTGCCAGCAGCTTATCCAGCGTGGGGCCCCAAGAGACCCAGTACTTC. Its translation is CASSLSSVGPQETQYF.

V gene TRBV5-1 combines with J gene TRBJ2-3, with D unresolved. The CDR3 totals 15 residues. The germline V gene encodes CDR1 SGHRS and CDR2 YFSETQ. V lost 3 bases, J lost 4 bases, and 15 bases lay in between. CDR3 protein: CASSSTTLVADTQYF. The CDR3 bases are TGCGCCAGCAGCTCAACGACTCTCGTGGCAGATACGCAGTATTTT.

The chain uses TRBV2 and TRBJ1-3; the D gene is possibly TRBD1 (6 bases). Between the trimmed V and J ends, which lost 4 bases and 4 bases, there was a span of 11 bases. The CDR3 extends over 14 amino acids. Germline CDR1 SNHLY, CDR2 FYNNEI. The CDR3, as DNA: TGTGCCAGCAGTGGAGGGGGTTCGGGAAACACCATATATTTT. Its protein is CASSGGGSGNTIYF.

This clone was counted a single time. CDR3 bases: TGTGCCAGCAGCTTAAGCGGAAACTCCTACAATGAGCAGTTCTTC. Translated: CASSLSGNSYNEQFF. The chain recombines TRBV7-2 with TRBJ2-1; a weak D match, TRBD2 (5 bases). Per germline, CDR1 SGHTA and CDR2 FQGNSA. The CDR3 spans 15 residues. Trimming shortened V by 2 bases and J by 0 bases, and 8 bases separated the two germline ends.

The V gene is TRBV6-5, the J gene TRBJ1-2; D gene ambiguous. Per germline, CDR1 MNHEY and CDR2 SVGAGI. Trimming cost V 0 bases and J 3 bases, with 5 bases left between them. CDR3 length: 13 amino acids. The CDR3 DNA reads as TGTGCCAGCAGTTACTCGGGAGACTATGGCTACACCTTC. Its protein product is CASSYSGDYGYTF.

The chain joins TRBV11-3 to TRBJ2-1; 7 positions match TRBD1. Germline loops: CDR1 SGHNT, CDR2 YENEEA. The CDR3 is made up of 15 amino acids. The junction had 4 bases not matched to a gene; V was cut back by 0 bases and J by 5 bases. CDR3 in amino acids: CASSLEGQSHNEQFF. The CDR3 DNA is TGTGCCAGCAGCTTAGAGGGACAGTCCCACAATGAGCAGTTCTTC.

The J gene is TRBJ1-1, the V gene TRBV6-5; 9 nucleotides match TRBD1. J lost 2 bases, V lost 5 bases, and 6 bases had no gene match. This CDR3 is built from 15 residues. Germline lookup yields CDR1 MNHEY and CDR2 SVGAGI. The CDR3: CASSKGQGGNTEAFF. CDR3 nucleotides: TGTGCCAGCAGTAAGGGACAGGGCGGTAACACTGAAGCTTTCTTT.

The CDR3 DNA is TGCGCCAGCAGCCAAGAAACGACAGGGTCTGGAAACACCATATATTTT. Protein product: CASSQETTGSGNTIYF. V usage is TRBV5-1 and J usage is TRBJ1-3, with 7 bases aligning to TRBD1. This CDR3 is 16 amino acids long. V lost 4 bases and J lost 1; bases outside the gene matches: 8. Germline V gene data show CDR1 as SGHRS and CDR2 as YFSETQ.

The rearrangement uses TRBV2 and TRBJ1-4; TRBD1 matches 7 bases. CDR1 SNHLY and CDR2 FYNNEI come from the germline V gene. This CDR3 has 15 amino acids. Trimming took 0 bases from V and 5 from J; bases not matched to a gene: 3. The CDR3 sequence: CASSEALQGNEKLFF. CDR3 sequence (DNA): TGTGCCAGCAGTGAAGCCCTACAGGGGAATGAAAAACTGTTTTTT.

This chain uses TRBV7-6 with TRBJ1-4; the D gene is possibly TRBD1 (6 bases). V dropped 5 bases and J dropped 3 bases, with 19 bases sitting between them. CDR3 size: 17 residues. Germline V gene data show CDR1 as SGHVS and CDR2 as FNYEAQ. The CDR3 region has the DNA TGTGCCAGCAGCCGTCTGACCAACAGGGCACCTAATGAAAAACTGTTTTTT. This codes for CASSRLTNRAPNEKLFF.

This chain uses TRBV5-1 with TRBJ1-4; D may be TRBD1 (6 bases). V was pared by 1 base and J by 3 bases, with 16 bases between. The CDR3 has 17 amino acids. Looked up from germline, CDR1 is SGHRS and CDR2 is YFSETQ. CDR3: CASSLRGGGIANEKLFF. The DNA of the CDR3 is TGCGCCAGCAGCTTGAGGGGAGGGGGAATCGCTAATGAAAAACTGTTTTTT. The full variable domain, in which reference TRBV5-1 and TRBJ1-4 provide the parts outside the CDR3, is KAGVTQTPRYLIKTRGQQVTLSCSPISGHRSVSWYQQTPGQGLQFLFEYFSETQRNKGNFPGRFSGRQFSNSRSEMNVSTLELGDSALYLCASSLRGGGIANEKLFFGSGTQLSVL.

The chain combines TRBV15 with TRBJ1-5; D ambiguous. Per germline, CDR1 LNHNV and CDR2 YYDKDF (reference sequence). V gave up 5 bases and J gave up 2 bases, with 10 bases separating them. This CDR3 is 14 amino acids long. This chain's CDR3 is CATSPDLGNQPQHF. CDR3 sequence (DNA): TGTGCCACCAGCCCCGATCTAGGCAATCAGCCCCAGCATTTT.

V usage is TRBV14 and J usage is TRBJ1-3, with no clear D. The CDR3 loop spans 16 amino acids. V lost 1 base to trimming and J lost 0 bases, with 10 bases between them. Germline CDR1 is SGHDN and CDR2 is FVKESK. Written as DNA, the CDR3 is TGTGCCAGCAGCCAAGTTCGGGGTAGCTCTGGAAACACCATATATTTT. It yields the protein CASSQVRGSSGNTIYF.

CDR3: CASSVTGSDYGYTF. CDR3 sequence (DNA): TGTGCCAGCAGTGTTACAGGGAGTGACTATGGCTACACCTTC. J is TRBJ1-2 and V is TRBV2; D may be TRBD1 (6 bases). The ends were cut back, 4 bases at V and 3 bases at J, with 12 bases in the middle. The CDR3 sequence is 14 residues long. Germline CDR1 is SNHLY and CDR2 is FYNNEI.

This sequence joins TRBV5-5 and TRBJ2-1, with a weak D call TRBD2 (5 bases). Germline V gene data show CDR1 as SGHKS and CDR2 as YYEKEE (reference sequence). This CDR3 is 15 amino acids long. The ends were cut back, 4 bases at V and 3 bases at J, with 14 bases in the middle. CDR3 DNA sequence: TGTGCCAGCAGCCCTCAAGCAGGAGGCTACAATGAGCAGTTCTTC. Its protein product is CASSPQAGGYNEQFF. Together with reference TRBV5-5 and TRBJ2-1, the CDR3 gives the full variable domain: DAGVTQSPTHLIKTRGQQVTLRCSPISGHKSVSWYQQVLGQGPQFIFQYYEKEERGRGNFPDRFSARQFPNYSSELNVNALLLGDSALYLCASSPQAGGYNEQFFGPGTRLTVL.

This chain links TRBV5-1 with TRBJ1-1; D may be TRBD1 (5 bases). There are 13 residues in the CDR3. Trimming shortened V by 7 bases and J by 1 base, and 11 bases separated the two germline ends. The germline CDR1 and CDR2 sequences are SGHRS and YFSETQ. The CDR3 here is CASGDSPNTEAFF. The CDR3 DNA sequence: TGCGCCAGCGGTGACAGCCCGAACACTGAAGCTTTCTTT.

As DNA, the CDR3 is TGCAGCGTTGAAGCGACAGGCGTGAACACTGAAGCTTTCTTT. Its translation is CSVEATGVNTEAFF. J is TRBJ1-1 and V is TRBV29-1; weak D call: TRBD1 (6 bases). V lost 1 base to trimming and J lost 0 bases, with 9 bases between them. CDR1 and CDR2 from the germline V gene are SQVTM and ANQGSEA. The CDR3 sequence is 14 residues long.

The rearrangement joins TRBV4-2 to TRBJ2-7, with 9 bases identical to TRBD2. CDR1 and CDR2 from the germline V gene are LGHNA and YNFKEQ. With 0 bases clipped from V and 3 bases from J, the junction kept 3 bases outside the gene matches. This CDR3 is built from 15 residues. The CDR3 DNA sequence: TGTGCCAGCAGCCAAGATTTGCGGGAGGGCTACGAGCAGTACTTC. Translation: CASSQDLREGYEQYF.

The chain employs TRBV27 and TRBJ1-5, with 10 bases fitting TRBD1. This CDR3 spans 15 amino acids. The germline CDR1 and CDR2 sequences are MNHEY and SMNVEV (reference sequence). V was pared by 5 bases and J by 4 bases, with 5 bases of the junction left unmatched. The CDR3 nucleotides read TGTGCCAGCAGTCGACAGGGGGCGCTTAATCAGCCCCAGCATTTT. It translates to CASSRQGALNQPQHF.

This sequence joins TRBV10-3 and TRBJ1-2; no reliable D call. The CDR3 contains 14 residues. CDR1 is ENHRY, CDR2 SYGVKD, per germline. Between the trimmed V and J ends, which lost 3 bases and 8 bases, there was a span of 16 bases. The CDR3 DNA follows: TGTGCCATCAGTGAATTCCAGGCCCTCTCCGGCTACACCTTC. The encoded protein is CAISEFQALSGYTF.